This TCR beta chain was sequenced in a study of blood T cell repertoires in COVID-19. At the level of the study: Samples taken during acute and convalescent COVID-19 were collected in the United States, Italy and Spain. PBMCs, B-cell-depleted T cells, or T cells were the source of the cDNA or gDNA that made up the material.

The method was immunoSEQ multiplex PCR; TCRdb's version includes in-frame clones alone and lacks a portion of them. There are 260,000 or so clones in the sample; over 70% occur only once, and around 7.8% lies in the top ten. Input material: peripheral blood. The receptor comes from a human donor in a cohort sampled during active COVID-19.

The CDR3 region has the DNA TGTGCCAGCTCACCCCTAGCGGGAGTGTTCGGCACAGATACGCAGTATTTT. Amino acids: CASSPLAGVFGTDTQYF. V gene TRBV18 combines with J gene TRBJ2-3, with 10 bases aligning to TRBD2. Germline V gene sequence: CDR1 KGHSH, CDR2 LQKENI. Losses at the gene ends were 3 bases for V and 1 base for J; bases not matched to a gene: 7. This CDR3 spans 17 amino acids.